This TCR beta chain was recorded in a study of radiation and T cells in renal cell carcinoma. Generated by immunoSEQ multiplex PCR, the TCRdb table keeps only in-frame clones and is missing some. The sample records some 150,000 clones, 75% to 90% being singletons. Regarding time point: baseline pretreatment blood. The treatment was: 15 Gy SBRT to primary tumor, nephrectomy 4 weeks later. After SBRT, blood was collected at 2 and 4 weeks, plus baseline. This renal cell carcinoma was of the clear cell type. Germline V lookup: CDR1 SGHTA, CDR2 FQGNSA. V was pared by 1 base and J by 4 bases, with 10 bases between. The CDR3 length is 14 residues.

Here the sequenced sample was blood, taken from a patient whose treatment included radiotherapy and nephrectomy. The receptor was isolated from a woman between 45 and 65 years old with renal cell carcinoma. This chain links TRBV7-2 with TRBJ1-2; D may be TRBD1 (6 bases). CDR3 sequence reads: CASSLDGGGYGYTF. For the CDR3, the DNA is TGTGCCAGCAGCTTAGATGGAGGGGGCTATGGCTACACCTTC.